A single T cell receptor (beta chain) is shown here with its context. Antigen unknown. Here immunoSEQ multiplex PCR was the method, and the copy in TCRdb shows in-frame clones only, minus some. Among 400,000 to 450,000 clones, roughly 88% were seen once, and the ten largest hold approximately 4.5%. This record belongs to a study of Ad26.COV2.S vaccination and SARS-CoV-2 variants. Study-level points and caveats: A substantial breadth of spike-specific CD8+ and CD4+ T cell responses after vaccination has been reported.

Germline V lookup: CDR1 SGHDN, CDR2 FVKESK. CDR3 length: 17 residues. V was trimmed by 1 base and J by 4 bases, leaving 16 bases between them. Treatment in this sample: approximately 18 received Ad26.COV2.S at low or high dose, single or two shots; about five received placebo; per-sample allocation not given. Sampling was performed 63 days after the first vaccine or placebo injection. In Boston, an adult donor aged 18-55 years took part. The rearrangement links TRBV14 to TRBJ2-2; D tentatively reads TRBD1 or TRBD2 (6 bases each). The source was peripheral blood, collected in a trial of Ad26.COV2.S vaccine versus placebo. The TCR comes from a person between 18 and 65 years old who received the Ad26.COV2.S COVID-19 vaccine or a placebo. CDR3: CASSQVVAGHFTGELFF. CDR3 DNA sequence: TGTGCCAGCAGCCAAGTAGTCGCGGGACACTTCACCGGGGAGCTGTTTTTT.